This T cell receptor (beta chain) emerged from a study of monozygotic twins with inflammatory bowel disease. In preparing each TCR library, 3,000 to 4,000 ng of total RNA was used. TCRdb re-called the 5' RACE reads, yielding one record per CDR3 amino acid sequence without DNA. The listing contains under 200,000 distinct CDR3 sequences. CDR1 SGHNT and CDR2 YYREEE come from the germline V gene (reference sequence). This CDR3 spans 11 amino acids. The V call is TRBV5-4, the J call TRBJ1-2. The origin of this receptor is a human donor with ulcerative colitis or Crohn's disease, or a healthy co-twin of an affected twin (not recorded which). The sequenced material came from blood. The CDR3 sequence: CASSSSYGYTF.